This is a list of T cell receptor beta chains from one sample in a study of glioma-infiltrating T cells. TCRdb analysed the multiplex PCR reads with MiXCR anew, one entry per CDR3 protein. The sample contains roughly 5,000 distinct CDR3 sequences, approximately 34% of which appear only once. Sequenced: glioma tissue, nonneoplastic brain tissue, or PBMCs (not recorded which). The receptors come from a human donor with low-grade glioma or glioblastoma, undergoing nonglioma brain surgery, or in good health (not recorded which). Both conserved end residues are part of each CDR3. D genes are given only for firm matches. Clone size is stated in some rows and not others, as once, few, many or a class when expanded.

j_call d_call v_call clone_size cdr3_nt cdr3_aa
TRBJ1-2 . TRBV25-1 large TGTGCCAATACTCCTGTTTATGGCTACACCTTC CANTPVYGYTF
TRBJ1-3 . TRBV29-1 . TGCAGCGTTGAATCCTGCGACCGCCGCTCTGGAAACACCATATATTTT CSVESCDRRSGNTIYF
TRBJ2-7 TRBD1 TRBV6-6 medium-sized TGTGCCAGCAGTTACTCGGGACAGGGGGCCTACGAGCAGTACTTC CASSYSGQGAYEQYF
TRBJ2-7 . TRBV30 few TGTGCCGTCCGGGTCCCGAGGGACGAGCAGTACTTC CAVRVPRDEQYF
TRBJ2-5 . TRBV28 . TGCGCCAGCAGTCCTTCGCCTTCCATCCAAGAGACCCAGTACTTC CASSPSPSIQETQYF
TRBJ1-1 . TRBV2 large TGTGCCAGCAGTCCACCTAGACTGAACACTGAAGCTTTCTTT CASSPPRLNTEAFF
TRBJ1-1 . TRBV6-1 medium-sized TGTGCCAGCCTCGCAGCCTTGAACACTGAAGCTTTCTTT CASLAALNTEAFF
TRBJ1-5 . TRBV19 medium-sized TGTGCCAGTAGTATGGCGGAATATAGCAATCAGCCCCAGCATTTT CASSMAEYSNQPQHF
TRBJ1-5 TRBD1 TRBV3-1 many TGTGCCAGCAGCCTCGGGACAGGGAGGAATCAGCCCCAGCATTTT CASSLGTGRNQPQHF
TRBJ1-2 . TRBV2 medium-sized TGTGCCAGCACCCCGGGGGAGGGGAGCTATGGCTACACCTTC CASTPGEGSYGYTF
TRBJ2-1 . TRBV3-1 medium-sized TGTGCCAGCAGCCACCCGGTCGAGGGGAATGAGCAGTTCTTC CASSHPVEGNEQFF
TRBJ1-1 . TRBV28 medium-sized TGTGCCAGCAGTCCCTTTCCCGGCCCAGGGGAGAACACTGAAGCTTTCTTT CASSPFPGPGENTEAFF
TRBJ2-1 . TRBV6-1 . TGTGCCAGCAGTGGACCGCCGGGACATTCCCTACTCAATGAGCAGTTCTTC CASSGPPGHSLLNEQFF
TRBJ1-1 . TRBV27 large TGTGCCAGCAGTGTAACAGGGTACACTGAAGCTTTCTTT CASSVTGYTEAFF
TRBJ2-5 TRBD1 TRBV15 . TGTGCCACCAGCGCCCCCCACAGGGGTCAGGAGACCCAGTATTTC CATSAPHRGQETQYF
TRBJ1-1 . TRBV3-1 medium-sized TGTGCCAGCAGCCAAGATGTGGGGATGGAAGCTTTCTTT CASSQDVGMEAFF
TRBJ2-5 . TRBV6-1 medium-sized TGTGCCAGCTCACGGGGACTCCAAGAGACCCAGTACTTC CASSRGLQETQYF